A single sample gave rise to the 14 T cell receptor beta chains below, sequenced in a study of identifying expanded T cells in peripheral blood. Sequencing used immunoSEQ multiplex PCR; TCRdb keeps in-frame clones, though not all of them. The data hold under 150,000 clones, with roughly 80% observed a single time. Sample: blood. The receptor source for this set is a person aged 18-70 years in good health.

This chain joins TRBV2 and TRBJ1-5; perhaps TRBD1 as D (5 bases). CDR1 and CDR2 from the germline V gene are SNHLY and FYNNEI. V was cut by 3 bases and J by 3 bases, with 12 bases left in between. The CDR3 has 15 residues. CDR3 protein: CASSEGQGYNQPQHF. CDR3 DNA: TGTGCCAGCAGTGAGGGGCAGGGTTACAATCAGCCCCAGCATTTT.

The rearrangement links TRBV7-6 to TRBJ1-3, with TRBD1 as a possible D gene (5 bases). The CDR3 has 15 residues. Germline values: CDR1 SGHVS, CDR2 FNYEAQ. Trimming shortened V by 5 bases and J by 4 bases, and 15 bases separated the two germline ends. The CDR3, as DNA: TGTGCCAGCAGCCCCGGGAGAGGGGACGGAAACACCATATATTTT. Protein: CASSPGRGDGNTIYF.

V is TRBV7-2 and J is TRBJ1-3; D uncertain. V was cut by 0 bases and J by 0 bases, with 6 bases left in between. The CDR3 runs 15 residues. Germline V CDR1 and CDR2: SGHTA, FQGNSA. CDR3 amino acids: CASSLAYSSGNTIYF. The CDR3 nucleotides read TGTGCCAGCAGCTTAGCCTATAGCTCTGGAAACACCATATATTTT. Filled out from reference TRBV7-2 and TRBJ1-3, the complete variable domain reads GAGVSQSPSNKVTEKGKDVELRCDPISGHTALYWYRQSLGQGLEFLIYFQGNSAPDKSGLPSDRFSAERTGGSVSTLTIQRTQQEDSAVYLCASSLAYSSGNTIYFGEGSWLTVV.

The chain employs TRBV5-8 and TRBJ2-4; TRBD2 matches 7 bases. From germline, CDR1 is SGHTS and CDR2 YDEGEE. With 4 bases clipped from V and 0 bases from J, the junction kept 19 bases outside the gene matches. This CDR3 contains 20 residues. CDR3 in amino acids: CASSHNKEGGLKLAKNIQYF. Here the CDR3 DNA reads TGTGCCAGCAGCCACAACAAGGAGGGAGGGTTGAAGTTAGCCAAAAACATTCAGTACTTC.

The chain couples TRBV5-1 to TRBJ1-4; 8 positions match TRBD1. Germline CDR1 and CDR2: SGHRS and YFSETQ. This CDR3 is built from 17 residues. The junction had 6 bases not matched to a gene; V was cut back by 0 bases and J by 2 bases. CDR3 sequence reads: CASSLAQGAGTNEKLFF. CDR3 in DNA: TGCGCCAGCAGCTTGGCGCAGGGGGCCGGGACTAATGAAAAACTGTTTTTT.

V is TRBV5-1 and J is TRBJ2-3, with TRBD2 identical over 9 bases. V shed 2 bases and J 1 base; nucleotides not matched to a gene: 2. Germline V gives CDR1 SGHRS, CDR2 YFSETQ. This CDR3 contains 15 residues. The CDR3 bases are TGCGCCAGCAGCTTCCCTAGCGGGGGCACAGATACGCAGTATTTT. The encoded protein is CASSFPSGGTDTQYF.

The V gene is TRBV5-1, the J gene TRBJ2-7, with D possibly TRBD1 on 5 matching bases. Germline values: CDR1 SGHRS, CDR2 YFSETQ. CDR3 size: 13 residues. The V gene lost 5 bases and the J gene lost 5 bases, with 14 bases spanning the gap. CDR3 nucleotides: TGCGCCAGCAGGTCCAGGGCCACCGACGAGCAGTACTTC. Its translation: CASRSRATDEQYF.

The chain employs TRBV7-9 and TRBJ1-1; D gene unclear. The V end lost 1 base, the J end lost 1 base, and 10 bases lay between the germline ends. Germline values: CDR1 SEHNR, CDR2 FQNEAQ (reference sequence). The CDR3 contains 15 residues. CDR3 sequence: CASSLGSAPNTEAFF. The CDR3 DNA reads as TGTGCCAGCAGCTTAGGTTCCGCCCCGAACACTGAAGCTTTCTTT.

The chain joins TRBV18 to TRBJ1-3; 7 positions agree with TRBD1. The V and J ends lost 4 bases and 7 bases, in that order; junction bases with no gene match: 10. Looked up from germline, CDR1 is KGHSH and CDR2 is LQKENI. This CDR3 comprises 15 residues. The CDR3 is CASSLFDRVANTIYF. For the CDR3, the DNA is TGTGCCAGCTCACTTTTCGACAGGGTCGCGAACACCATATATTTT. The whole variable domain, remainder taken from reference TRBV18 and TRBJ1-3, is NAGVMQNPRHLVRRRGQEARLRCSPMKGHSHVYWYRQLPEEGLKFMVYLQKENIIDESGMPKERFSAEFPKEGPSILRIQQVVRGDSAAYFCASSLFDRVANTIYFGEGSWLTVV.

In this sample, this clone turned up once. The rearrangement uses TRBV19 and TRBJ2-7; D ambiguous. The V and J ends lost 4 bases and 0 bases respectively, with 10 bases between them. The CDR3 has 14 residues. The germline CDR1 and CDR2 sequences are LNHDA and SQIVND (reference sequence). CDR3 DNA sequence: TGTGCCAGTAGTACCCGTTGGGGCTCCTACGAGCAGTACTTC. Protein: CASSTRWGSYEQYF. The entire variable domain, with the rest obtained from reference TRBV19 and TRBJ2-7, is as follows: DGGITQSPKYLFRKEGQNVTLSCEQNLNHDAMYWYRQDPGQGLRLIYYSQIVNDFQKGDIAEGYSVSREKKESFPLTVTSAQKNPTAFYLCASSTRWGSYEQYFGPGTRLTVT.

This chain connects TRBV19 to TRBJ2-6; 8 bases match TRBD1. This CDR3 region has 17 residues. Germline V lookup: CDR1 LNHDA, CDR2 SQIVND (reference sequence). The V gene end was trimmed by 6 bases and the J gene end by 3 bases; junction bases not matched to a gene: 10. The DNA of the CDR3 is TGTGCCAGTAGCCTTCGACAGGGGCGTTATGGGGCCAACGTCCTGACTTTC. This sequence encodes CASSLRQGRYGANVLTF.

The chain uses TRBV13 and TRBJ1-1, with TRBD1 matching 8 bases. Germline V gene sequence: CDR1 PRHDT, CDR2 FYEKMQ (reference sequence). The trim removed 3 bases at V and 2 bases at J, leaving 2 bases unmatched. The CDR3 spans 14 residues. CDR3 region: CASSFDRGNTEAFF. The DNA of the CDR3 is TGTGCCAGCAGCTTTGACAGGGGCAACACTGAAGCTTTCTTT. Filled out from reference TRBV13 and TRBJ1-1, the complete variable domain reads AAGVIQSPRHLIKEKRETATLKCYPIPRHDTVYWYQQGPGQDPQFLISFYEKMQSDKGSIPDRFSAQQFSDYHSELNMSSLELGDSALYFCASSFDRGNTEAFFGQGTRLTVV.

This chain connects TRBV27 to TRBJ1-3, with D unresolved. Per germline, CDR1 MNHEY and CDR2 SMNVEV (reference sequence). The ends were cut back, 3 bases at V and 2 bases at J, with 11 bases in the middle. CDR3 length equals 15 residues. The chain's CDR3 is CASSLTPGAGNTIYF. CDR3 sequence (DNA): TGTGCCAGCAGTTTGACCCCCGGCGCTGGAAACACCATATATTTT.

The rearrangement links TRBV7-2 to TRBJ2-5; unclear D gene. CDR1 is SGHTA, CDR2 FQGNSA, per germline. This CDR3 spans 14 amino acids. Trimming removed 0 bases at V and 4 bases at J, with 9 bases between. CDR3 residues: CASSLALRTETQYF. CDR3 DNA sequence: TGTGCCAGCAGCTTAGCGCTCCGGACAGAGACCCAGTACTTC.